This T cell receptor (beta chain) came from a study of blood T cell repertoires in COVID-19 (dated by TCRdb to 2020 to 2022). For the study in its entirety: Samples covering the acute and convalescent phases of COVID-19 were provided by collaborators in the United States, Italy and Spain. The prospective study material was composed of cDNA or gDNA derived from T cells, B-cell-depleted T cells, or PBMCs. Deeply sampled blood TCRbeta repertoires from subjects exposed to, actively infected with, or recovered from COVID-19 were included in the dataset. The repertoires were released in a freely available public database intended as a resource for research on the immune response to SARS-CoV-2. The samples were drawn from two sources: the first 160 participants of the ongoing ImmuneRACE study, and 1,000 to 1,500 subjects contributed by 6 global collaborators. A de-identified subject ID, COVID-19 status, age in years and sex were almost always included in the sample metadata. Where available, HLA class I and class II types were taken from metadata supplied by the sample provider and were not determined by assay-based typing.

TCRbeta CDR3 regions were amplified from genomic DNA by means of the immunoSEQ Assay, a bias-controlled multiplex PCR. In the authors' own workflow: The number of nucleated cells in each sample was estimated by amplification of reference gene primers within the assay. To quantify the absolute abundance of each unique TCRbeta CDR3 rearrangement, sequence reads were collapsed and filtered. For each sample, productive Simpson clonality was calculated as the square root of Simpson's diversity index across productive rearrangements. TCRdb holds this immuneACCESS table with in-frame rearrangements only. Some clones are missing; in checked studies, unresolved V genes explain under half, and the rest has no known cause. V, J and clone size are those of that table, while D and trimming were read from the DNA. In all, the sample holds some 46,000 clones, and approximately 80% of those were seen once. 23% of the sample belongs to the ten largest clones.

Collaborating institutions collected whole blood in K2EDTA tubes following their own protocols. For TCRbeta analysis, collaborator samples were shipped as frozen whole blood, as isolated PBMCs, or as DNA extracted from either sample type. On this clone itself: It lacks a known antigen. Base qualities are not provided; no much larger clone lies one nucleotide away.

What the work shows at the level of the full study, not this receptor alone: The quantity of clinical and demographic metadata differed by source and by participant and was supplied without curation.

The CDR3 has 15 amino acids, counting the end cysteine and phenylalanine. Just CDR3 DNA is preserved here, 45 bases in frame from base 1. From a lookup of the germline V gene, CDR1 and CDR2 are SGHTA and FQGNSA. V is pruned by 5 bases and J by 3 bases, leaving 8 bases of the junction without a gene match. The rearranged segments are TRBV7-2 and TRBJ2-3; a stretch of 7 junction bases matches TRBD1. The sequenced sample was peripheral blood. This receptor was taken from a woman aged 55-70 years with acute or convalescent COVID-19. The CDR3 protein is CASSPLDRSTDTQYF. The sequenced DNA: TGTGCCAGCAGCCCACTGGACAGGTCGACAGATACGCAGTATTTT.